Listed below are T cell receptor beta chains from one sample, sequenced in a study of Ad26.COV2.S vaccination and SARS-CoV-2 variants. Clones were sequenced by immunoSEQ multiplex PCR, and TCRdb holds only the in-frame ones, with some missing. The sample holds over 85,000 clones, roughly 84% seen once. The material was peripheral blood, obtained after recovery from COVID-19. The receptors stem from a human donor who had recovered from COVID-19. The CDR3 runs from the conserved cysteine through the conserved F or W. The D gene is left open where the match is weak. The size entry is marked missing in some rows and otherwise reads once, few, many or a size class.

TRBV7-9	TRBJ1-2	-	-	TGTGCCAGCAGCTTAGTCAGGCCAGATGGGGGCTACACCTTC	CASSLVRPDGGYTF
TRBV9	TRBJ2-3	-	-	TGTGCCAGCAGCGTAGGAGGGGAAGATACGCAGTATTTT	CASSVGGEDTQYF
TRBV19	TRBJ2-7	-	TRBD1	TGTGCCAGTAGTATAATGGGGACAGGGATCGACGAGCAGTACTTC	CASSIMGTGIDEQYF
TRBV19	TRBJ1-2	-	-	TGTGCCAGTAGCAGAGGGGGGAACTATGGCTACACCTTC	CASSRGGNYGYTF
TRBV5-1	TRBJ2-1	once	-	TGCGCCAGCAGCTTGGCTCTAGGAGGCAATGAGCAGTTCTTC	CASSLALGGNEQFF
TRBV28	TRBJ1-2	once	TRBD1	TGTGCCAGCTTCACCGGGACAGGGGTTCTTTATGGCTACACCTTC	CASFTGTGVLYGYTF
TRBV5-1	TRBJ1-1	few	-	TGCGCCAGCAGCTTGAAAGGGACTGAAGCTTTCTTT	CASSLKGTEAFF
TRBV7-8	TRBJ1-2	-	TRBD1	TGTGCCAGCAGCTTAGAGGAGGCAGGGGGCGACTTGGGACGCTACACCTTC	CASSLEEAGGDLGRYTF
TRBV9	TRBJ2-7	once	TRBD1	TGTGCCAGCAGCTCCTCCGGGACAGGGAGCAACGAGCAGTACTTC	CASSSSGTGSNEQYF
TRBV11-2	TRBJ1-3	-	-	TGTGCCAGCAGCTTATTCTATTCGACAGAAAGCTCTGGAAACACCATATATTTT	CASSLFYSTESSGNTIYF
TRBV2	TRBJ2-7	-	TRBD1	TGTGCCAGTAGGCAGGGGGCTTACGAGCAGTACTTC	CASRQGAYEQYF
TRBV6-5	TRBJ2-1	-	-	TGTGCCAGCAGTCCCGACCAGAATGAGCAGTTCTTC	CASSPDQNEQFF
TRBV14	TRBJ2-7	-	TRBD1	TGTGCCAGCAGCCAAGTGACAGGGGGCATATCGGGTCTGTACTTC	CASSQVTGGISGLYF
TRBV13	TRBJ1-2	once	-	TGTGCCAGCAGCTTAGTGGTAGCGCCCCTCTATGGCTACACCTTC	CASSLVVAPLYGYTF
TRBV11-2	TRBJ1-1	-	-	TGTGCCAGCAGCTTTCAACTGAGGTCCGGCGAAGCTTTCTTT	CASSFQLRSGEAFF
TRBV5-6	TRBJ1-6	-	-	TGTGCCAGCGGGACCCCGGACGTAGGCGATTCACCCCTCCACTTT	CASGTPDVGDSPLHF
TRBV12-3/TRBV12-4	TRBJ2-7	many	-	TGTGCCAGCAGCTCGACGACTAGGGGGCAGTACTTC	CASSSTTRGQYF
TRBV11-2	TRBJ1-1	-	TRBD1	TGTGCCAGCAGCTTAAACAGGGGCCAATTCATGAACACTGAAGCTTTCTTT	CASSLNRGQFMNTEAFF
TRBV29-1	TRBJ2-7	-	-	TGCAGCGTTGAAGTAAGTCACGAGCAGTACTTC	CSVEVSHEQYF
TRBV28	TRBJ1-2	-	TRBD1	TGTGCCAGCACCTTAGAGACAGGGGGCAGGAAATATAGTGGCTACACCTTC	CASTLETGGRKYSGYTF
TRBV7-9	TRBJ1-1	-	TRBD1	TGTGCCAGCAGCTTTCCGACAGGGGGGGGCACTGAAGCTTTCTTT	CASSFPTGGGTEAFF
TRBV3-1/TRBV3-2	TRBJ2-7	-	-	TGTGCCAGCAGCCATAGGACTTCCGCCTACGAGCAGTACTTC	CASSHRTSAYEQYF
TRBV9	TRBJ1-1	few	-	TGTGCCAGCAGCGGACCGGAGGGGTTTGGAACTGAAGCTTTCTTT	CASSGPEGFGTEAFF
TRBV28	TRBJ1-1	-	-	TGTGCCAGCAAAACAGGGCTAATGAACACTGAAGCTTTCTTT	CASKTGLMNTEAFF
TRBV5-8	TRBJ2-1	few	TRBD2	TGTGCCAGCAGCTTGGTGGTACGGCCGCGGGAGCTCTACAATGAGCAGTTCTTC	CASSLVVRPRELYNEQFF
TRBV5-5	TRBJ1-2	-	-	TGTGCCAGCAGCTTGGCGGTACGACGGGGCTACACCTTC	CASSLAVRRGYTF
TRBV9	TRBJ2-5	-	TRBD2	TGTGCCAGCAGCGTAGGGAACTTAGCGGGAGGGCCGTTCTCAGAGACCCAGTACTTC	CASSVGNLAGGPFSETQYF
TRBV6-2/TRBV6-3	TRBJ2-7	-	TRBD2	TGTGCCAGCAGTTACAAGCGGGAGGGTGGCGAGCAGTACTTC	CASSYKREGGEQYF